These T cell receptor beta chains were read from a single sample in a study of T cell repertoires in cytomegalovirus infection. TCRdb fed the reads into MiXCR, producing one record per CDR3 protein. The data hold approximately 300,000 distinct CDR3 sequences, with about 29% observed a single time. For these receptors, no antigen is known. The specimen comprised cultured PBMCs, sampled from culture after CMV antigen stimulation. The receptor source for this set is a human donor in good health (CMV status not recorded). Some clones in this sample may be carry-over from other donors' samples. CDR3s include the opening cysteine and the closing phenylalanine or tryptophan. Each record gives: V gene, clone size, CDR3 protein. Clone size is given for some rows only: seen once, a few or many times, or a class if the clone is expanded.

V: TRBV7-2; size: many; CDR3: CASSWGLASYEQYF
V: TRBV7-2; size: many; CDR3: CASSSGRGTGELFF
V: TRBV20-1; size: .; CDR3: CSATLRNIDTDTQYF
V: TRBV28; size: few; CDR3: CASSSRRTDRGNSLKGEKLFF
V: TRBV6-5; size: .; CDR3: CASPPRLAGVNSGANVLTF
V: TRBV3-1; size: .; CDR3: CASSQVVKASSYEQYF
V: TRBV2; size: .; CDR3: CASSEGRDQPQHF
V: TRBV15; size: few; CDR3: CATSRGGSSSYEQYF
V: TRBV9; size: many; CDR3: CASSVAPGNTEAFF
V: TRBV6-1; size: .; CDR3: CASSPGQGVQETQYF
V: TRBV19; size: .; CDR3: CATKQDSYNEQFF
V: TRBV7-9; size: few; CDR3: CASSNYGTGKYEQYF
V: TRBV11-2; size: .; CDR3: CASRADRAPGTQYF
V: TRBV27; size: few; CDR3: CASSHSKTANSNQPQHF
V: TRBV7-6; size: .; CDR3: CASSFRTGLNTEAFF
V: TRBV10-3; size: few; CDR3: CAISEGIVFDYEQYF
V: TRBV7-2; size: few; CDR3: CASSFMGGSPGELFF
V: TRBV2; size: .; CDR3: CASRRTGTSDYGYTF
V: TRBV7-2; size: few; CDR3: CASSLTNSETQYF
V: TRBV7-8; size: .; CDR3: CASSPRKVSYEQYF
V: TRBV11-2; size: many; CDR3: CASSLEVVAVSNEQFF
V: TRBV11-3; size: .; CDR3: CASSLGGVGDTEAFF
V: TRBV28; size: .; CDR3: CASSQNKLADSYNEQFF
V: TRBV12-3/TRBV12-4; size: .; CDR3: CASSEKQGSLYGYTF
V: TRBV7-8; size: few; CDR3: CASSLLAGAPGELFF
V: TRBV4-1; size: once; CDR3: CASSQWDNNNEQFF
V: TRBV4-2; size: .; CDR3: CASSQAGRGSGANVLTF
V: TRBV28; size: .; CDR3: CASSSKRQRLSYEQYF
V: TRBV25-1; size: .; CDR3: CASSDPGSSTDTQYF
V: TRBV7-2; size: few; CDR3: CASRQGTYEQYF
V: TRBV4-2; size: .; CDR3: CASSTFPGSGYEQYF
V: TRBV6-1; size: few; CDR3: CASSLTRGAYNEQFF
V: TRBV18; size: few; CDR3: CASSMAWTGDYYEQYF
V: TRBV5-1; size: .; CDR3: CASSLEGTGDYGYTF
V: TRBV7-6; size: many; CDR3: CASTPIAGGDTGELFF
V: TRBV11-2; size: .; CDR3: CASTARLAGGTQYF
V: TRBV7-6; size: .; CDR3: CASSSAGAYNSPLHF
V: TRBV9; size: few; CDR3: CASSVVSDGELFF
V: TRBV9; size: .; CDR3: CASSGRRLAYGYTF
V: TRBV20-1; size: .; CDR3: CSAEDRGRVGQPQHF
V: TRBV7-8; size: .; CDR3: CASSLGIYGYTF
V: TRBV14; size: .; CDR3: CASSRAGVGETQYF
V: TRBV4-1; size: .; CDR3: CASSLPDRDQPQHF
V: TRBV20-1; size: .; CDR3: CSARDYSGGGPLWYEQFF